The 29 T cell receptor beta chains below come from one sample, sequenced in a study of blood T cell repertoires in COVID-19. Using immunoSEQ multiplex PCR, the repertoire was profiled, and TCRdb retains in-frame clones only, with some absent. The data contain about 310,000 clones, about 89% of them singletons. Material for sequencing was peripheral blood. These receptor sequences come from a woman aged 45-65 years who had recovered from COVID-19.

The rearrangement uses TRBV10-3 and TRBJ2-3; 13 bases fit TRBD2. This CDR3 is built from 15 residues. Germline CDR1 ENHRY, CDR2 SYGVKD. J was trimmed by 3 bases and V by 8 bases; bases with no gene match: 5. The CDR3 here is CAIGPGLAGTDTQYF. Written as DNA, the CDR3 is TGTGCCATCGGGCCGGGACTAGCGGGAACAGATACGCAGTATTTT.

The rearrangement links TRBV10-2 to TRBJ2-1; 13 nucleotides align to TRBD2. CDR1 is WSHSY, CDR2 SAAADI, per germline. This CDR3 has 17 amino acids. V trimming: 1 base; J trimming: 7 bases; junction bases outside the gene matches: 7. CDR3 in amino acids: CASSEFWGTSGVNEQFF. CDR3 sequence (DNA): TGCGCCAGCAGTGAGTTCTGGGGGACTAGCGGGGTAAATGAGCAGTTCTTC.

The chain carries TRBV7-2 and TRBJ1-1, with 7 bases identical to TRBD1. This CDR3 has 15 amino acids. The J segment lost 4 bases and the V segment lost 2 bases, leaving 7 bases of the junction unmatched. CDR1 and CDR2 (germline): SGHTA, FQGNSA. This CDR3 reads CASSLQTGRFTEAFF. The CDR3 nucleotides read TGTGCCAGCAGCTTACAGACAGGGAGGTTCACTGAAGCTTTCTTT.

In this sample, this clone turned up many times. V and J are TRBV7-9 and TRBJ1-2; 9 positions agree with TRBD1. Trimming cost V 4 bases and J 5 bases; bases outside gene matches: 8. Germline loops: CDR1 SEHNR, CDR2 FQNEAQ (reference sequence). The CDR3 is made up of 15 amino acids. The CDR3 is CASSSLPQGAYGYTF. DNA for the CDR3: TGTGCCAGCAGCTCGCTTCCACAGGGGGCATATGGCTACACCTTC.

This clone was detected a few times. The V and J genes are TRBV21-1 and TRBJ1-2. TRBV21-1 is a pseudogene. The CDR3 runs 13 residues. DNA of the CDR3: TGTGCCAGCAGCAACCCGGTACTATGCGGCTACACCTTC. It codes for CASSNPVLCGYTF.

This rearrangement joins TRBV27 to TRBJ2-2; D is perhaps TRBD1 (5 bases). The CDR3 has 15 amino acids. V gave up 0 bases and J gave up 3 bases, with 8 bases separating them. Per germline, CDR1 MNHEY and CDR2 SMNVEV (reference sequence). The CDR3 bases are TGTGCCAGCAGTTTATCGGCAGGGTACACCGGGGAGCTGTTTTTT. Amino acid sequence: CASSLSAGYTGELFF.

The chain uses TRBV5-4 and TRBJ2-1; perhaps TRBD2 as D (6 bases). Looked up from germline, CDR1 is SGHNT and CDR2 is YYREEE (reference sequence). V lost 0 bases and J 5 bases, leaving 12 bases between the germline ends. This CDR3 contains 15 residues. CDR3 loop: CASSLAGEVHNEQFF. The CDR3 nucleotides read TGTGCCAGCAGCTTGGCTGGGGAGGTCCACAATGAGCAGTTCTTC.

The rearrangement uses TRBV27 and TRBJ2-1, with 9 positions matching TRBD2. V dropped 5 bases and J dropped 0; count of bases not matched to a gene: 11. The CDR3 has 18 residues. Germline CDR1 is MNHEY and CDR2 is SMNVEV (reference sequence). In DNA, the CDR3 is TGTGCCAGCAGTACGATCCCTCTAGCGGGAAGCTCCTACAATGAGCAGTTCTTC. This sequence encodes CASSTIPLAGSSYNEQFF.

Of note for this clone: This same CDR3 is encoded by further DNA sequences in the sample. The CDR3, as DNA: TGTGCCAGCAGCTTAGCTGGGACAGGGCATAATTCACCCCTCCACTTT. Translating gives CASSLAGTGHNSPLHF. This chain joins TRBV7-2 and TRBJ1-6, with 9 bases that match TRBD1. Trimming took 0 bases from V and 5 from J; bases not matched to a gene: 2. Germline assignment: CDR1 SGHTA and CDR2 FQGNSA. This CDR3 contains 16 residues.

This clone is a singleton in its sample. The chain couples TRBV19 to TRBJ1-6, with 9 bases that match TRBD1. This CDR3 is built from 16 residues. Germline-derived CDR1 and CDR2 are LNHDA and SQIVND (reference sequence). With 5 bases clipped from V and 6 bases from J, the junction kept 8 bases outside the gene matches. Here the CDR3 reads CASSLRDRERNSPLHF. The DNA for the CDR3 is TGTGCCAGTAGTCTCCGGGACAGGGAACGTAATTCACCCCTCCACTTT.

This rearrangement joins TRBV28 to TRBJ2-2; 14 bases fit TRBD2. Germline lookup yields CDR1 MDHEN and CDR2 SYDVKM. The trim removed 3 bases at V and 6 bases at J, leaving 3 bases unmatched. This CDR3 is 16 amino acids long. The CDR3 DNA sequence: TGTGCCAGCAGTTTCGGGGGACTAGCGGGGGCCGGGGAGCTGTTTTTT. It is translated as CASSFGGLAGAGELFF.

Notes on this clone: Other DNA sequences of this sample code for an identical CDR3. The V gene is TRBV6-5, the J gene TRBJ2-7; 8 nucleotides align to TRBD1. This CDR3 is built from 13 residues. Germline values: CDR1 MNHEY, CDR2 SVGAGI. The V and J ends lost 2 bases and 4 bases, in that order; junction bases with no gene match: 1. The CDR3 DNA sequence: TGTGCCAGCAGTTACCGGACAGGGTACGAGCAGTACTTC. It codes for CASSYRTGYEQYF.

The chain combines TRBV19 with TRBJ2-1, with 10 positions matching TRBD2. The CDR3 contains 14 residues. Per the germline V gene, CDR1 is LNHDA and CDR2 is SQIVND (reference sequence). V was clipped by 6 bases and J by 3 bases; unmatched bases: 2. CDR3 DNA: TGTGCCAGTAGGGGACTAGCGTACTACAATGAGCAGTTCTTC. It specifies CASRGLAYYNEQFF. The whole variable domain, remainder taken from reference TRBV19 and TRBJ2-1, is DGGITQSPKYLFRKEGQNVTLSCEQNLNHDAMYWYRQDPGQGLRLIYYSQIVNDFQKGDIAEGYSVSREKKESFPLTVTSAQKNPTAFYLCASRGLAYYNEQFFGPGTRLTVL.

V gene TRBV7-3 combines with J gene TRBJ2-7; no definite D call. This CDR3 spans 13 amino acids. V was cut by 2 bases and J by 6 bases, with 11 bases left in between. Germline CDR1 SGHTA, CDR2 FQGTGA. The CDR3 spells CASSLGPGREQYF. The CDR3 bases are TGTGCCAGCAGCTTAGGGCCCGGTCGCGAGCAGTACTTC. Supplemented by reference TRBV7-3 and TRBJ2-7, the full variable domain reads GAGVSQTPSNKVTEKGKYVELRCDPISGHTALYWYRQSLGQGPEFLIYFQGTGAADDSGLPNDRFFAVRPEGSVSTLKIQRTERGDSAVYLCASSLGPGREQYFGPGTRLTVT.

This clone has more than one count but fewer than ten. This chain connects TRBV9 to TRBJ1-4; perhaps TRBD1 as D (5 bases). Per the germline V gene, CDR1 is SGDLS and CDR2 is YYNGEE. The CDR3 is 15 amino acids. Trimming shortened V by 0 bases and J by 8 bases, and 14 bases separated the two germline ends. The CDR3 coding sequence is TGTGCCAGCAGCGTAGGAGGAGCAGGGTACGAAAAACTGTTTTTT. It codes for CASSVGGAGYEKLFF.

The J gene is TRBJ2-7, the V gene TRBV7-2, with TRBD1 matching over 9 bases. The CDR3 loop spans 15 amino acids. J was trimmed by 0 bases and V by 7 bases; bases with no gene match: 7. Germline V lookup: CDR1 SGHTA, CDR2 FQGNSA. The DNA of the CDR3 is TGTGCCAGCAATCTAGGACAGGGGAGCTCCTACGAGCAGTACTTC. Its translation: CASNLGQGSSYEQYF. The full variable domain, its missing parts supplied by reference TRBV7-2 and TRBJ2-7, is GAGVSQSPSNKVTEKGKDVELRCDPISGHTALYWYRQSLGQGLEFLIYFQGNSAPDKSGLPSDRFSAERTGGSVSTLTIQRTQQEDSAVYLCASNLGQGSSYEQYFGPGTRLTVT.

This chain uses TRBV7-6 with TRBJ2-2; 9 nucleotides align to TRBD1. The CDR3 covers 16 residues. Germline V gene data show CDR1 as SGHVS and CDR2 as FNYEAQ. With 5 bases clipped from V and 4 bases from J, the junction kept 8 bases outside the gene matches. The CDR3 spells CASSTGQGAVTGELFF. The CDR3 bases are TGTGCCAGCAGCACGGGACAGGGCGCAGTCACCGGGGAGCTGTTTTTT. The variable domain in full, completed from reference TRBV7-6 and TRBJ2-2, reads GAGVSQSPRYKVTKRGQDVALRCDPISGHVSLYWYRQALGQGPEFLTYFNYEAQQDKSGLPNDRFSAERPEGSISTLTIQRTEQRDSAMYRCASSTGQGAVTGELFFGEGSRLTVL.

The CDR3 protein is CASSYDRGAQAFF. CDR3 DNA sequence: TGTGCCAGCAGCTACGACAGGGGGGCCCAAGCTTTCTTT. The chain has TRBV5-4 and TRBJ1-1; the match to TRBD1 covers 9 bases. The junction had 6 bases not matched to a gene; V was cut back by 3 bases and J by 9 bases. This CDR3 spans 13 amino acids. CDR1 is SGHNT, CDR2 YYREEE, per germline (reference sequence).

The V call is TRBV30, the J call TRBJ1-3; 9 nucleotides line up with TRBD1. Germline CDR1 GTSNPN, CDR2 SVGIG (reference sequence). The CDR3 length is 15 residues. The V gene end was trimmed by 3 bases and the J gene end by 0 bases; junction bases not matched to a gene: 3. The CDR3 coding sequence is TGTGCCTGGAGCCGGGACAGGGCCTCTGGAAACACCATATATTTT. Protein product: CAWSRDRASGNTIYF.

V is TRBV7-8 and J is TRBJ2-5; a weak D match, TRBD2 (6 bases). V lost 1 base and J lost 5, with 14 bases in between. The CDR3 covers 15 residues. From germline, CDR1 is SGHVS and CDR2 FQNEAQ. In DNA form, the CDR3 reads TGTGCCAGCAGCTTAGGTGCGGGGCCCCGGGAGACCCAGTACTTC. This translates into CASSLGAGPRETQYF.

This clone has a single count. The rearrangement joins TRBV10-2 to TRBJ2-2; D remains ambiguous. V shed 5 bases and J shed 3 bases, with 10 bases lying between them. Germline V CDR1 and CDR2: WSHSY, SAAADI. The CDR3 is 14 residues long. CDR3 in DNA: TGCGCCAGCAGTCCATCCAGGTACACCGGGGAGCTGTTTTTT. This codes for CASSPSRYTGELFF.

The rearrangement uses TRBV30 and TRBJ1-2, with TRBD1 identical over 9 bases. Unmatched junction bases numbered 4, after V lost 0 bases and J lost 8 bases. Per the germline V gene, CDR1 is GTSNPN and CDR2 is SVGIG (reference sequence). CDR3 length: 13 amino acids. The CDR3 sequence: CAWSVGTGNGYTF. CDR3 DNA: TGTGCCTGGAGTGTTGGGACAGGGAACGGCTACACCTTC.

V usage is TRBV5-1 and J usage is TRBJ2-3, with 7 positions matching TRBD1. The CDR3 totals 16 residues. Germline values: CDR1 SGHRS, CDR2 YFSETQ. The junction had 4 bases not matched to a gene; V was cut back by 0 bases and J by 0 bases. The CDR3 protein is CASSLVGGLSTDTQYF. As DNA, the CDR3 is TGCGCCAGCAGCTTGGTAGGGGGCCTTAGCACAGATACGCAGTATTTT.

This chain connects TRBV5-1 to TRBJ2-5; 8 nucleotides line up with TRBD1. V gave up 0 bases and J gave up 4 bases; unmatched junction bases: 11. The CDR3 consists of 17 residues. Germline V lookup: CDR1 SGHRS, CDR2 YFSETQ. The CDR3 nucleotides are TGCGCCAGCAGCTTGGCGATCGGGACAGGAGCCTCAGAGACCCAGTACTTC. Its protein is CASSLAIGTGASETQYF.

The genes are TRBV28 and TRBJ2-5; TRBD2 agrees at 7 bases. Germline-derived CDR1 and CDR2 are MDHEN and SYDVKM. The ends lost 11 bases at V and 10 bases at J; junction bases unmatched: 10. There are 11 residues in the CDR3. CDR3 amino acids: CAGGDAGGQYF. Here the CDR3 DNA reads TGTGCCGGGGGGGACGCCGGGGGCCAGTACTTC.

On this clone itself: The junction shows a germline mismatch at one end, possibly a read error. The CDR3 nucleotides are TGTGCTAGCAGCCTCACAGGGTCAGAGACCCAGTACTTC. It codes for CASSLTGSETQYF. The chain is built from TRBV5-6 and TRBJ2-5, with D possibly being TRBD1 (6 bases). The CDR3 covers 13 residues. CDR1 SGHDT and CDR2 YYEEEE come from the germline V gene.

J is TRBJ1-4 and V is TRBV3-1 (or the pseudogene TRBV3-2); D may be TRBD1 (6 bases). V gave up 4 bases and J gave up 5 bases, with 14 bases separating them. Germline V gene lookup returns CDR1 LGHDT and CDR2 YNNKEL (reference sequence). The CDR3 covers 15 residues. The CDR3 protein is CASSPRGGGNEKLFF. CDR3 in DNA: TGTGCCAGCAGCCCGCGAGGGGGGGGAAATGAAAAACTGTTTTTT.

The chain links TRBV7-2 to TRBJ2-7; D ambiguous. The CDR3 loop spans 12 amino acids. Germline values: CDR1 SGHTA, CDR2 FQGNSA. Trimming shortened V by 5 bases and J by 0 bases, and 5 bases separated the two germline ends. The CDR3 region has the DNA TGTGCCAGCAGCCCCTTCTCCTACGAGCAGTACTTC. Its translation is CASSPFSYEQYF.

This CDR3 is CASSWTSGTYEQYF. The CDR3 bases are TGTGCCAGTAGTTGGACTAGCGGGACCTACGAGCAGTACTTC. The chain employs TRBV19 and TRBJ2-7; TRBD2 aligns across 12 bases. V lost 5 bases, J lost 2 bases, and 1 base stayed unmatched. The CDR3 is made up of 14 amino acids. From germline, CDR1 is LNHDA and CDR2 SQIVND (reference sequence).